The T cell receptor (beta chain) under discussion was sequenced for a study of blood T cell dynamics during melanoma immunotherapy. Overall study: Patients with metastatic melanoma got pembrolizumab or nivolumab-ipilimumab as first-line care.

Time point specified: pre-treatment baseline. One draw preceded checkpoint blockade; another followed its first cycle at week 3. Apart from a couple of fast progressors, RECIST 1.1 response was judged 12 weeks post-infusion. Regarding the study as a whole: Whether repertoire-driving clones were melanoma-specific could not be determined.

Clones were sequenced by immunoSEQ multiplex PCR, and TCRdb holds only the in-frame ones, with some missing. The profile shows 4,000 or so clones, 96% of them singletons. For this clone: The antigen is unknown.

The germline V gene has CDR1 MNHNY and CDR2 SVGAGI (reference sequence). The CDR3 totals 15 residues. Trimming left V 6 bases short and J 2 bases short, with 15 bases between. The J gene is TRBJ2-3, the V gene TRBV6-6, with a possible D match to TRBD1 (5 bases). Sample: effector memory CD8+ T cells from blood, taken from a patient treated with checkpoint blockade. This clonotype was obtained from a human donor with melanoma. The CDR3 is CASRLHLTATDTQYF. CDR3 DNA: TGTGCCAGCAGACTTCACTTGACAGCCACAGATACGCAGTATTTT.